These 5 T cell receptor beta chains were all obtained from the same sample, sequenced in a study of shared clonotypes between healthy human individuals. Method: immunoSEQ multiplex PCR; TCRdb's copy keeps in-frame clones and lacks some. The repertoire holds about half a million clones, with roughly 80% as singletons. The specimen was PBMCs. The receptors here all came from a woman in her thirties or forties in good health. Some clones in this sample may be carry-over from other donors' samples.

The rearrangement uses TRBV19 and TRBJ2-3; TRBD2 matches at 11 bases. CDR3 length: 14 amino acids. The germline gives CDR1 LNHDA, CDR2 SQIVND (reference sequence). J gave up 6 bases and V 3 bases, and 2 bases lay outside the gene matches. The CDR3 DNA follows: TGTGCCAGTAGTATCTCTAGCGGGAGGGATACGCAGTATTTT. Its protein product is CASSISSGRDTQYF.

The chain links TRBV11-1 to TRBJ1-4; 7 nucleotides agree with TRBD1. The CDR3 length is 14 residues. Germline V CDR1 and CDR2: SGHAT, FQDESV (reference sequence). The J segment lost 8 bases and the V segment lost 5 bases, leaving 8 bases of the junction unmatched. CDR3 amino acids: CASSLDRVTEKLFF. CDR3 DNA: TGTGCCAGCAGCCTCGACAGGGTTACCGAAAAACTGTTTTTT.

V usage is TRBV7-2 and J usage is TRBJ1-1; D remains unclear. The CDR3 spans 14 residues. Germline values: CDR1 SGHTA, CDR2 FQGNSA. V lost 2 bases and J lost 1, with 8 bases in between. The CDR3 loop reads CASSLRLANTEAFF. The CDR3 DNA reads TGTGCCAGCAGCTTAAGACTTGCGAACACTGAAGCTTTCTTT.

Turning to this clone: Different DNA sequences within this sample yield the same CDR3. This chain uses TRBV19 with TRBJ2-7; TRBD1 agrees at 8 bases. The CDR3 length is 15 residues. V was pared by 3 bases and J by 3 bases, with 7 bases of the junction left unmatched. CDR1 LNHDA and CDR2 SQIVND come from the germline V gene (reference sequence). The CDR3 reads CASSIGQGALYEQYF. The CDR3 bases are TGTGCCAGTAGTATTGGGCAGGGGGCCCTCTACGAGCAGTACTTC.

The genes are TRBV20-1 and TRBJ2-1, with D hard to call. From germline, CDR1 is DFQATT and CDR2 SNEGSKA (reference sequence). V shed 3 bases and J shed 15 bases, with 15 bases lying between them. This CDR3 is 11 amino acids long. The CDR3 region is CSASTARPMFF. For the CDR3, the DNA is TGCAGTGCTAGTACCGCTAGGCCTATGTTCTTC.